The sequence of this T cell receptor (beta chain) was determined in a study of blood T cell repertoires in COVID-19. Study information: Acute-phase and convalescent COVID-19 samples originated in the United States, Italy and Spain. T cells, B-cell-depleted T cells, or PBMCs supplied cDNA or gDNA.

Authors' methods: How many nucleated cells were present was estimated from reference gene primer amplification. Repertoires were generated with immunoSEQ multiplex PCR, while TCRdb's copy carries only in-frame clones and drops some. That table gives V, J and clone size, and the DNA gave D and trimming. The table has 75,000 to 95,000 clones, approximately 82% seen once; the top ten hold 25%. Germline lookup yields CDR1 MNHNY and CDR2 SVGAGI (reference sequence). J gave up 5 bases and V 7 bases, and 11 bases lay outside the gene matches. The CDR3 length is 15 residues. The gene calls are TRBV6-6 and TRBJ2-5, with TRBD2 matching 9 bases. The receptor comes from a man aged 55 to 70 with acute or convalescent COVID-19. The sequencing sample was made of peripheral blood. Here the CDR3 reads CASTNRAGGPETQYF. Written as DNA, the CDR3 is TGTGCCAGCACCAACCGGGCGGGGGGGCCGGAGACCCAGTACTTC.